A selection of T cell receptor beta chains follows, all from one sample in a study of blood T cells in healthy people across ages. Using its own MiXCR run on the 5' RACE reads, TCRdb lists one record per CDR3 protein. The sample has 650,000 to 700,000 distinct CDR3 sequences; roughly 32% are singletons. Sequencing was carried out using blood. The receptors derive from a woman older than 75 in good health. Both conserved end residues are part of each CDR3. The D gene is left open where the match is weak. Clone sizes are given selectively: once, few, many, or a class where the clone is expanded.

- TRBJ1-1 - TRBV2 CASSEAERMNTEAFF TGTGCCAGCAGTGAAGCGGAACGGATGAACACTGAAGCTTTCTTT
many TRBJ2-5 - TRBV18 CASHPPEVRETQYF TGTGCCAGCCACCCCCCCGAGGTTCGAGAGACCCAGTACTTC
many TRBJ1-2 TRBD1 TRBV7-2 CASTRPGQGYGYTF TGTGCCAGCACCAGACCGGGACAGGGATATGGCTACACCTTC
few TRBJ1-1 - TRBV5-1 CASNSRVQGNTEAFF TGCGCCAGCAACTCCCGGGTACAGGGGAACACTGAAGCTTTCTTT
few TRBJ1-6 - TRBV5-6 CASSLPDYNSPLHF TGTGCCAGCAGCTTACCAGACTATAATTCACCCCTCCACTTT
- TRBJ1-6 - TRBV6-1 CASSTPGRTYNSPLHF TGTGCCAGCAGTACCCCAGGGAGGACCTATAATTCACCCCTCCACTTT
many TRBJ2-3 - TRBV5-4 CASSRRVGDADTQYF TGTGCCAGCAGCCGGAGAGTGGGGGACGCAGATACGCAGTATTTT
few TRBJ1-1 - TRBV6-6 CASRTSRGASTEAFF TGTGCCAGCCGAACATCTCGGGGGGCAAGCACTGAAGCTTTCTTT
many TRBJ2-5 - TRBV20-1 CSASRQMNQETQYF TGCAGTGCTAGTCGACAGATGAACCAAGAGACCCAGTACTTC
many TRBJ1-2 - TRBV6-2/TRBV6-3 CASTDGLGYTF TGTGCCAGCACAGACGGACTGGGCTACACCTTC
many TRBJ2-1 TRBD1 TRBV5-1 CASRVEGASNEQFF TGCGCCAGCAGAGTTGAGGGGGCAAGCAATGAGCAGTTCTTC
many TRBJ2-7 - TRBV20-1 CSARDATYEQYF TGCAGTGCCCGCGACGCTACCTACGAGCAGTACTTC
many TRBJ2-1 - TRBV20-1 CSARDERGTNEQFF TGCAGTGCTAGGGACGAGAGGGGCACGAATGAGCAGTTCTTC
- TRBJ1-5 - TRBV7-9 CASSLTGEDQPQHF TGTGCCAGCAGCTTAACCGGGGAGGATCAGCCCCAGCATTTT
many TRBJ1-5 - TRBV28 CASTGRGFGNQPQHF TGTGCCAGCACTGGGAGGGGATTTGGCAATCAGCCCCAGCATTTT
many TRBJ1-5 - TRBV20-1 CSAFSSRGSSNQPQHF TGCAGTGCTTTTAGTAGTAGGGGTTCTAGCAATCAGCCCCAGCATTTT
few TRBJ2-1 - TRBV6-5 CASSGGHEQFF TGTGCCAGCAGTGGTGGGCATGAGCAGTTCTTC
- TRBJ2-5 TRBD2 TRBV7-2 CASSLTSPSGGGAETQYF TGTGCCAGCAGCTTAACCTCCCCTAGCGGGGGTGGAGCAGAGACCCAGTACTTC
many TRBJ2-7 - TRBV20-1 CSASWESYEQYF TGCAGTGCTAGCTGGGAGTCCTACGAGCAGTACTTC
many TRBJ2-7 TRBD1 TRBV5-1 CATTGQGSYEQYF TGCGCCACTACGGGACAGGGGAGCTACGAGCAGTACTTC
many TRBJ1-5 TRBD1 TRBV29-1 CSVWTGEQPQHF TGCAGCGTTTGGACAGGGGAGCAGCCCCAGCATTTT
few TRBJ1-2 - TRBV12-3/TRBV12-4 CASSFSGKYGYTF TGTGCCAGCAGTTTCTCAGGGAAATATGGCTACACCTTC
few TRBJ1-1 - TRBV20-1 CSAESEAFF TGCAGTGCTGAGTCTGAAGCTTTCTTT
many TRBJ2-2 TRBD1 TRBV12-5 CASGQGSTGELFF TGTGCTAGTGGACAGGGGAGCACCGGGGAGCTGTTTTTT
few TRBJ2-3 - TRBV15 CATSTMVGGADTQYF TGTGCCACCAGTACTATGGTGGGGGGTGCAGATACGCAGTATTTT
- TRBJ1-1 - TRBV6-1 CASSDWAGSNTEAFF TGTGCCAGCAGTGATTGGGCAGGGAGCAACACTGAAGCTTTCTTT
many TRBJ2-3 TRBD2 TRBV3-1 CASSQDLSSGTQYF TGTGCCAGCAGCCAAGATTTGTCTAGCGGGACGCAGTATTTT
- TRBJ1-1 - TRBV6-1 CASKIGGVNTEAFF TGTGCCAGCAAAATAGGCGGAGTGAACACTGAAGCTTTCTTT
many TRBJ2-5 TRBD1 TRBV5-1 CASSFGDRSQETQYF TGCGCCAGCAGCTTCGGGGACAGGAGCCAAGAGACCCAGTACTTC
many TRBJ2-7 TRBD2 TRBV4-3 CASSQGLAGVYEQYF TGCGCCAGCAGCCAAGGCTTAGCGGGGGTCTACGAGCAGTACTTC
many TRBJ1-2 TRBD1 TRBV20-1 CSAATGTGDNGYTF TGCAGTGCAGCGACCGGGACAGGGGATAATGGCTACACCTTC
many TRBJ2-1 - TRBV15 CATSREQAPTYEQFF TGTGCCACCAGCAGAGAACAGGCCCCCACCTATGAGCAGTTCTTC
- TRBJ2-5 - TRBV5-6 CASSFGRGTQYF TGTGCCAGCAGCTTCGGTCGAGGGACCCAGTACTTC
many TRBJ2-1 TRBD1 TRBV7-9 CASSPGTGTLGNEQFF TGTGCCAGCAGCCCCGGGACAGGGACCCTAGGGAATGAGCAGTTCTTC
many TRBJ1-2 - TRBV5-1 CASSWGTSGYTF TGCGCCAGCAGCTGGGGGACGAGCGGCTACACCTTC
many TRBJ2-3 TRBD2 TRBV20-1 CSARRGGGTDTQYF TGCAGTGCTAGAAGGGGCGGGGGAACAGATACGCAGTATTTT
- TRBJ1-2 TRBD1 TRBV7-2 CASSSQSGTGIPHGYTF TGTGCCAGCAGCTCACAGTCCGGGACAGGGATTCCCCATGGCTACACCTTC
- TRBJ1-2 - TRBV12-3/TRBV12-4 CASSFPSYGYTF TGTGCCAGCAGTTTTCCCAGCTATGGCTACACCTTC
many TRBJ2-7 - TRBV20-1 CSATGQTYEQYF TGCAGTGCTACAGGACAGACCTACGAGCAGTACTTC
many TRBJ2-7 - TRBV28 CASSSGFLADEQYF TGTGCCAGCAGTTCGGGGTTCCTCGCGGACGAGCAGTACTTC
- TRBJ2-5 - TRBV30 CAWSVINGPGEQYF TGTGCCTGGAGTGTAATCAACGGGCCTGGGGAGCAGTACTTC
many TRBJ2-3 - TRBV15 CATSRNTDTQYF TGTGCCACCAGCAGGAACACAGATACGCAGTATTTT
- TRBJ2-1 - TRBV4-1 CASSQVGVSYNEQFF TGCGCCAGCAGCCAAGTAGGGGTGTCCTACAATGAGCAGTTCTTC
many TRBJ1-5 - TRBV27 CASSPLRDLSNQPQHF TGTGCCAGCAGTCCTCTCCGAGACCTTAGCAATCAGCCCCAGCATTTT
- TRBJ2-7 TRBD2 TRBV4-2 CASSPIGAGGTPYEQYF TGTGCCAGCAGCCCGATCGGAGCGGGGGGGACACCCTACGAGCAGTACTTC
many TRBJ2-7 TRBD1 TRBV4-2 CASSNPGQGAREQYF TGTGCCAGCAGCAACCCGGGACAGGGGGCTCGAGAGCAGTACTTC
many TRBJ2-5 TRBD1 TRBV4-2 CASSQEMFGTGVQETQYF TGTGCCAGCAGCCAAGAAATGTTTGGGACAGGGGTCCAAGAGACCCAGTACTTC
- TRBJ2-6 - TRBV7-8 CASSPRTDWASGANVLTF TGTGCCAGTAGTCCCCGGACAGATTGGGCCTCTGGGGCCAACGTCCTGACTTTC
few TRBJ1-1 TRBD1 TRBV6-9 CASPLTGLNTEAFF TGTGCCAGCCCTTTGACAGGGTTGAACACTGAAGCTTTCTTT
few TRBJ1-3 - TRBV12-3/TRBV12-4 CASSLSSSGNTIYF TGTGCCAGCAGTTTAAGCAGCTCTGGAAACACCATATATTTT
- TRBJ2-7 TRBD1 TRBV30 CAWSKGQGIPYEQYF TGTGCCTGGAGCAAGGGACAGGGGATCCCCTACGAGCAGTACTTC